The 17 T cell receptor beta chains in this list originate from one sample, sequenced in a study of blood T cell repertoires in COVID-19. Here immunoSEQ multiplex PCR was the method, and the copy in TCRdb shows in-frame clones only, minus some. The profile shows some 270,000 clones, approximately 85% of them singletons. Sequenced input: PBMCs or T cells enriched from blood (not recorded which). Receptor source: a woman aged 45-65 years with acute COVID-19.

This clone was found a few times. The chain recombines TRBV9 with TRBJ1-1; D not resolved. The CDR3 has 14 amino acids. Germline values: CDR1 SGDLS, CDR2 YYNGEE. V lost 0 bases to trimming and J lost 1 base, with 7 bases between them. In DNA form, the CDR3 reads TGTGCCAGCAGCGTAGCGACACAGAACACTGAAGCTTTCTTT. Its protein product is CASSVATQNTEAFF.

The J gene is TRBJ2-7, the V gene TRBV5-1; 9 bases fit TRBD2. Germline values: CDR1 SGHRS, CDR2 YFSETQ. This CDR3 comprises 17 residues. After removal of 4 bases from V and 0 bases from J, the junction contained 11 bases not matched to a gene. The CDR3 DNA reads TGCGCCAGCAGCCTCGTCAGCGGGGGGACTAGCTCCTACGAGCAGTACTTC. Its translation is CASSLVSGGTSSYEQYF.

V and J are TRBV7-9 and TRBJ1-1; D remains ambiguous. Germline V gives CDR1 SEHNR, CDR2 FQNEAQ (reference sequence). CDR3 length: 13 residues. V was trimmed by 10 bases and J by 0 bases, leaving 12 bases between them. Here the CDR3 DNA reads TGTGCCACCACGGCGGGGTTGAACACTGAAGCTTTCTTT. This sequence encodes CATTAGLNTEAFF.

J is TRBJ1-2 and V is TRBV30; no definite D call. The CDR3 extends over 15 amino acids. V lost 3 bases to trimming and J lost 0 bases, with 14 bases between them. Germline loops: CDR1 GTSNPN, CDR2 SVGIG (reference sequence). The DNA for the CDR3 is TGTGCCTGGAGAGCGATCAGCTCCCCTAACTATGGCTACACCTTC. This translates into CAWRAISSPNYGYTF.

CDR3 loop: CASRPGQGATGELFF. The CDR3 nucleotides are TGTGCCAGCAGGCCGGGACAGGGGGCCACCGGGGAGCTGTTTTTT. V is TRBV7-2 and J is TRBJ2-2; 12 bases fit TRBD1. Germline V gene data show CDR1 as SGHTA and CDR2 as FQGNSA. V was pared by 6 bases and J by 4 bases, with 3 bases of the junction left unmatched. This CDR3 region has 15 residues. The full variable domain, completed using reference TRBV7-2 and TRBJ2-2, is GAGVSQSPSNKVTEKGKDVELRCDPISGHTALYWYRQSLGQGLEFLIYFQGNSAPDKSGLPSDRFSAERTGGSVSTLTIQRTQQEDSAVYLCASRPGQGATGELFFGEGSRLTVL.

This chain joins TRBV18 and TRBJ1-2, with D perhaps TRBD1 (5 bases). This CDR3 contains 15 residues. Trimming stripped 1 base from V and 3 bases from J, with 12 bases between. Germline V lookup: CDR1 KGHSH, CDR2 LQKENI. The CDR3 is CASSPQRGSDYGYTF. CDR3 sequence (DNA): TGTGCCAGCTCACCACAAAGGGGTTCGGACTATGGCTACACCTTC.

This clone showed up just a few times. The chain uses TRBV10-2 and TRBJ1-1; unclear D gene. CDR3 length equals 12 residues. V was shortened by 4 bases and J by 1 base, with 4 bases between the two germline ends. The germline V gene has CDR1 WSHSY and CDR2 SAAADI. For the CDR3, the DNA is TGCGCCAGCAGTGCAGGGAACACTGAAGCTTTCTTT. This encodes CASSAGNTEAFF.

The chain uses TRBV2 and TRBJ1-3; D perhaps matches TRBD1 (6 bases). The CDR3 is 15 residues long. Germline CDR1 and CDR2: SNHLY and FYNNEI. Trimming took 3 bases from V and 0 from J, leaving 9 bases between them. For the CDR3, the DNA is TGTGCCAGCAGTGATCCACAGGGCTCTGGAAACACCATATATTTT. Amino acid sequence: CASSDPQGSGNTIYF.

This clone was found a few times. The genes are TRBV2 and TRBJ2-7; tentative D call: TRBD1 (6 bases). Deletions cut 2 bases from V and 3 bases from J, with 8 bases between. The CDR3 has 13 amino acids. CDR1 is SNHLY, CDR2 FYNNEI, per germline. Here the CDR3 reads CASSERDNYEQYF. The CDR3 coding sequence is TGTGCCAGCAGTGAACGGGACAACTACGAGCAGTACTTC.

The V and J genes are TRBV4-3 and TRBJ1-2; weak D call: TRBD1 (5 bases). Trimming cost V 0 bases and J 7 bases, with 18 bases left between them. This CDR3 has 16 amino acids. Per germline, CDR1 LGHNA and CDR2 YSLEER. The chain's CDR3 is CASSQDLWGLMLGYTF. CDR3 DNA: TGCGCCAGCAGCCAAGATCTTTGGGGCCTCATGCTTGGCTACACCTTC.

The J gene is TRBJ1-1, the V gene TRBV25-1; possible D gene TRBD1, 5 bases. Germline CDR1 is MGHDK and CDR2 is SYGVNS. Trimming removed 8 bases at V and 8 bases at J, with 21 bases between. The CDR3 spans 14 residues. CDR3 nucleotides: TGTGCCAGCTTGGGGTCAGGGCCTAAGACGGAAGCTTTCTTT. It is translated as CASLGSGPKTEAFF.

J is TRBJ2-3 and V is TRBV7-3; 9 bases are shared with TRBD2. CDR3 length: 15 residues. Trimming took 4 bases from V and 1 from J; bases not matched to a gene: 3. Germline CDR1 is SGHTA and CDR2 is FQGTGA. The CDR3: CASSWSSGGTDTQYF. The CDR3 coding sequence is TGTGCCAGCAGCTGGTCTAGCGGGGGCACAGATACGCAGTATTTT.

The chain carries TRBV19 and TRBJ1-5; D ambiguous. Trimming removed 5 bases from V and 6 bases from J, with 17 bases in between. The CDR3 totals 15 residues. Germline V gene sequence: CDR1 LNHDA, CDR2 SQIVND (reference sequence). CDR3 protein: CASSGSIPGPQPQHF. For the CDR3, the DNA is TGTGCCAGTAGTGGATCAATACCGGGTCCTCAGCCCCAGCATTTT.

This clone occurred once. CDR3 sequence reads: CASSSSGTGSGYTF. In DNA, the CDR3 is TGTGCCAGCAGCTCATCCGGGACAGGGAGCGGCTACACCTTC. This chain joins TRBV7-3 and TRBJ1-2, with TRBD1 matching 9 bases. With 4 bases clipped from V and 8 bases from J, the junction kept 8 bases outside the gene matches. This CDR3 contains 14 residues. CDR1 SGHTA and CDR2 FQGTGA come from the germline V gene.

The chain recombines TRBV5-4 with TRBJ1-1, with TRBD1 matching over 11 bases. Per the germline V gene, CDR1 is SGHNT and CDR2 is YYREEE (reference sequence). The CDR3 length is 15 residues. V shed 6 bases and J 4 bases; nucleotides not matched to a gene: 8. The CDR3, as DNA: TGTGCCAGCACCGGACAGGGGGCCCTCGCCACTGAAGCTTTCTTT. Amino acid sequence: CASTGQGALATEAFF.

The chain employs TRBV30 and TRBJ1-6; D gene unclear. Germline CDR1 GTSNPN, CDR2 SVGIG (reference sequence). The length of the CDR3 is 13 residues. Trimming took off 1 base at V and 10 bases at J, with 11 bases between the two ends. The CDR3 here is CAWSGVGSSPLHF. As DNA, the CDR3 is TGTGCCTGGAGTGGTGTAGGGAGCTCACCCCTCCACTTT.

The chain links TRBV30 to TRBJ2-3; 7 positions match TRBD1. Looked up from germline, CDR1 is GTSNPN and CDR2 is SVGIG (reference sequence). J gave up 4 bases and V 5 bases, and 3 bases lay outside the gene matches. The CDR3 runs to 12 residues. The DNA of the CDR3 is TGTGCCTGGGCAGGGGGTGCAGATACGCAGTATTTT. Amino acids: CAWAGGADTQYF.